This T cell receptor (beta chain) was obtained from a study of OX40 agonist ivuxolimab in advanced cancers. Study background: Three patients got partial responses; one had hepatocellular carcinoma and two had cutaneous melanoma.

Patients were ruled out by autoimmune disease history or systemic immunosuppression. The CDR3 has 17 residues. Germline trimming cut 0 bases from V and 3 bases from J; bases unmatched to any gene: 5. The germline CDR1 and CDR2 sequences are SGHDN and FVKESK. Profiling relied on immunoSEQ multiplex PCR, and the TCRdb table lists in-frame clones only, not all of them. Among around 70,000 clones listed, roughly 80% were seen once. Sequencing used CD4+ or CD8+ T cells sorted from blood, obtained in a trial of the OX40 agonist ivuxolimab. The receptor was isolated from an adult with an advanced solid tumor such as melanoma, head and neck, liver or kidney cancer. The rearrangement links TRBV14 to TRBJ2-1; TRBD2 aligns across 10 bases. CDR3 DNA: TGTGCCAGCAGCCAAGATAAGAGCGGGGGGGTCTACAATGAGCAGTTCTTC. This codes for CASSQDKSGGVYNEQFF.